The TCR beta chain described here comes from a study of identical twins. Study-wide points: Analyses of zero insertions could be partly confounded by invariant MAIT and iNKT cells. Fewer insertions marked abundant cord blood beta clonotypes; young adult naive trended weakly, memory not at all. An excess of low generation probability was shown by twin-shared out-of-frame alpha sequences.

TCRdb recomputed calls from the 5' RACE reads with MiXCR, one row per CDR3 protein. Of some 710,000 distinct CDR3 sequences listed, roughly 6.2% are singletons. This clonotype showed up just a few times. The antigen is not known. V was shortened by 6 bases and J by 3 bases, with 20 bases between the two germline ends. The CDR3 runs 16 residues. Sequences were obtained from naive T cells sorted from blood. This receptor was obtained from a man aged 18 to 30 in good health. V and J are TRBV12-3 or TRBV12-4 and TRBJ2-5; D is uncertain. In DNA, the CDR3 is TGTGCCAGCAGAAAAGACAATTTGGGTTTCGAAGAGACCCAGTACTTC. Its protein product is CASRKDNLGFEETQYF.